This TCR beta chain was profiled in a study of T cell responses to AZD1222 COVID-19 vaccine. V lost 4 bases and J lost 3, with 10 bases in between. Looked up from germline, CDR1 is SGHRS and CDR2 is YFSETQ. The CDR3 covers 13 residues. Clones were sequenced by immunoSEQ multiplex PCR, and TCRdb holds only the in-frame ones, with some missing. This sample's table reports over 130,000 clones. The origin of this receptor is an adult in good health. The chain joins TRBV5-1 to TRBJ1-1; no firm D call. Material for sequencing was peripheral blood. The CDR3 here is CASSPQADTEAFF. CDR3 DNA: TGCGCCAGCAGCCCCCAGGCGGACACTGAAGCTTTCTTT.